This entry lists 25 T cell receptor beta chains sequenced from one sample in a study of OX40 agonist ivuxolimab in advanced cancers. Clones were sequenced by immunoSEQ multiplex PCR, and TCRdb holds only the in-frame ones, with some missing. The data contain about 100,000 clones, around 93% of them seen just once; the ten biggest clones take up approximately 0.55%. The specimen comprised CD4+ or CD8+ T cells sorted from blood, sampled in a trial of the OX40 agonist ivuxolimab. The receptors were gathered from an adult with an advanced solid tumor such as melanoma, head and neck, liver or kidney cancer.

The CDR3 protein is CASSLDEVGDTQYF. CDR3 DNA: TGTGCCAGCAGCTTAGACGAGGTCGGGGATACGCAGTATTTT. The chain recombines TRBV7-2 with TRBJ2-3; D not certain. Germline V gene lookup returns CDR1 SGHTA and CDR2 FQGNSA. This CDR3 contains 14 residues. V was cut by 1 base and J by 6 bases, with 11 bases left in between.

The chain joins TRBV10-1 to TRBJ2-7, with D tentatively TRBD2 (6 bases). Between the trimmed V and J ends, which lost 10 bases and 6 bases, there was a span of 19 bases. The CDR3 runs to 13 residues. Germline values: CDR1 WNHNN, CDR2 SYGVQD (reference sequence). CDR3 sequence reads: CAIPSGPGSEQYF. The CDR3, as DNA: TGCGCCATCCCCAGCGGGCCCGGCAGCGAGCAGTACTTC.

This clone was detected once. This chain's CDR3 is CASREDGRSSEQYF. The CDR3 DNA follows: TGTGCCAGCAGGGAGGACGGGAGATCGAGCGAGCAGTACTTC. The chain uses TRBV28 and TRBJ2-7; a weak D match, TRBD2 (6 bases). This CDR3 contains 14 residues. V lost 6 bases and J 6 bases, leaving 18 bases between the germline ends. Germline CDR1 is MDHEN and CDR2 is SYDVKM.

The table lists this clone with a count of one. The rearrangement links TRBV5-1 to TRBJ2-2, with 9 bases that match TRBD1. CDR3 length equals 16 residues. The V gene end was trimmed by 4 bases and the J gene end by 5 bases; junction bases not matched to a gene: 9. Germline CDR1 SGHRS, CDR2 YFSETQ. The CDR3 DNA sequence: TGCGCCAGCAGCAACCGTCCCGGGACAGGGACCGGGGAGCTGTTTTTT. It is translated as CASSNRPGTGTGELFF.

This chain connects TRBV11-3 to TRBJ2-7; tentative D call: TRBD1 (5 bases). Between the trimmed V and J ends, which lost 3 bases and 6 bases, there was a span of 9 bases. Germline V gene sequence: CDR1 SGHNT, CDR2 YENEEA. CDR3 size: 12 residues. CDR3 loop: CASSFLRGEQYF. CDR3 coding DNA: TGTGCCAGCAGCTTTTTAAGGGGCGAGCAGTACTTC.

The chain employs TRBV21-1 and TRBJ2-7; TRBD2 reflects the table's D call only, with no check against the DNA. TRBV21-1 is given as a pseudogene. The CDR3 extends over 15 amino acids. CDR3 protein: CASQAGGARLYEQYF. In nucleotides, the CDR3 is TGTGCCAGCCAGGCGGGCGGGGCGAGATTATACGAGCAGTACTTC.

The DNA for the CDR3 is TGTGCCAGCAGCTTGGGGGGCAGGGAGGGCACTGAAGCTTTCTTT. Translation: CASSLGGREGTEAFF. The chain has TRBV5-4 and TRBJ1-1, with D possibly TRBD1 on 5 matching bases. The germline V and J ends were trimmed by 0 bases and 4 bases, with 13 bases remaining between them. The CDR3 sequence is 15 residues long. Germline-derived CDR1 and CDR2 are SGHNT and YYREEE (reference sequence).

The chain recombines TRBV30 with TRBJ1-4; 9 nucleotides line up with TRBD1. Trimming cost V 2 bases and J 6 bases; bases outside gene matches: 13. CDR3 length equals 17 residues. CDR1 is GTSNPN and CDR2 is SVGIG in the germline V gene (reference sequence). The CDR3: CAWSFTGGASMYEKLFF. The DNA of the CDR3 is TGTGCCTGGAGTTTCACAGGGGGCGCAAGTATGTATGAAAAACTGTTTTTT.

This chain connects TRBV28 to TRBJ1-5; no clear D gene. This CDR3 has 12 amino acids. Per germline, CDR1 MDHEN and CDR2 SYDVKM. V lost 3 bases and J 4 bases, leaving 4 bases between the germline ends. CDR3 nucleotide sequence: TGTGCCAGCAGTTTCCTTAATCAGCCCCAGCATTTT. Translated, it gives CASSFLNQPQHF.

The DNA of the CDR3 is TGTGCCAGCAGCTTAGATGAGGGCCACACCATATATTTT. The encoded protein is CASSLDEGHTIYF. The gene calls are TRBV7-2 and TRBJ1-3; D gene unclear. This CDR3 region has 13 residues. Germline lookup yields CDR1 SGHTA and CDR2 FQGNSA. V was pared by 1 base and J by 8 bases, with 9 bases between.

CDR3: CATSRSNGRGYEKLFF. For the CDR3, the DNA is TGTGCCACCAGCAGATCCAACGGGCGGGGGTATGAAAAACTGTTTTTT. The V gene is TRBV15, the J gene TRBJ1-4; D may be TRBD1 (5 bases). V was clipped by 2 bases and J by 6 bases, with 16 bases between them. CDR1 LNHNV and CDR2 YYDKDF come from the germline V gene (reference sequence). This CDR3 spans 16 amino acids.

This clone was counted between two and nine times. The chain recombines TRBV18 with TRBJ1-2; the D gene is possibly TRBD1 (6 bases). Per the germline V gene, CDR1 is KGHSH and CDR2 is LQKENI. Trimming pared 3 bases from V and 2 bases from J, leaving 16 bases between. The CDR3 is made up of 16 amino acids. CDR3 nucleotide sequence: TGTGCCAGCTCACCCCGCGTTGGGGGCGAAAACTATGGCTACACCTTC. Protein: CASSPRVGGENYGYTF.

The rearrangement uses TRBV6-6 and TRBJ1-5; TRBD1 matches at 8 bases. Germline V gene lookup returns CDR1 MNHNY and CDR2 SVGAGI (reference sequence). The CDR3 contains 13 residues. CDR3 protein: CGEDRVDNQPQHF. In DNA form, the CDR3 reads TGTGGGGAGGACAGGGTAGACAATCAGCCCCAGCATTTT.

The gene calls are TRBV2 and TRBJ2-4; 7 bases fit TRBD1. This CDR3 spans 17 amino acids. The V segment lost 6 bases and the J segment 6 bases; nucleotides outside the gene matches: 17. Germline V gene data show CDR1 as SNHLY and CDR2 as FYNNEI. The CDR3 sequence: CASSRLGQVTGRNIQYF. DNA of the CDR3: TGTGCCAGCAGCCGTCTTGGACAGGTTACGGGGAGAAACATTCAGTACTTC.

V gene TRBV27 combines with J gene TRBJ1-2; D is ambiguous. This CDR3 has 13 amino acids. V lost 4 bases and J lost 4, with 10 bases in between. CDR1 is MNHEY, CDR2 SMNVEV, per germline (reference sequence). CDR3 bases: TGTGCCAGCAGTTCCCTAGACCCCTATGGCTACACCTTC. This sequence encodes CASSSLDPYGYTF.

The V gene is TRBV7-3, the J gene TRBJ2-3, with D perhaps TRBD2 (5 bases). Per germline, CDR1 SGHTA and CDR2 FQGTGA. This CDR3 is 15 amino acids long. Deletions cut 6 bases from V and 1 base from J, with 14 bases between. CDR3 protein: CASRHRGWGTDTQYF. The CDR3 DNA sequence: TGTGCCAGCAGGCACCGGGGTTGGGGCACAGATACGCAGTATTTT.

This clone was observed a few times. The chain joins TRBV20-1 to TRBJ1-2; TRBD1 is a possible D gene (5 bases). Germline V gene lookup returns CDR1 DFQATT and CDR2 SNEGSKA (reference sequence). The CDR3 is 11 residues long. Trimming removed 3 bases at V and 13 bases at J, with 15 bases between. CDR3 DNA sequence: TGCAGTGCTAGGCGAAAGGGGCAATCCACCTTC. It specifies CSARRKGQSTF.

This chain links TRBV6-1 with TRBJ2-7, with TRBD1 matching 8 bases. This CDR3 comprises 14 residues. V lost 6 bases to trimming and J lost 0 bases; unmatched junction nucleotides: 4. In germline, CDR1 is MNHNS, CDR2 SASEGT. The CDR3 DNA reads as TGTGCCAGCAGGCTGGGACAGGTCTCCTACGAGCAGTACTTC. It specifies CASRLGQVSYEQYF.

The chain carries TRBV14 and TRBJ1-3, with D unclear. Trimming cost V 1 base and J 0 bases, with 10 bases left between them. Germline V gene lookup returns CDR1 SGHDN and CDR2 FVKESK. The CDR3 is made up of 16 amino acids. This chain's CDR3 is CASSQAGALSGNTIYF. In DNA form, the CDR3 reads TGTGCCAGCAGCCAAGCAGGAGCTCTCTCTGGAAACACCATATATTTT. Drawing the rest from reference TRBV14 and TRBJ1-3, the complete variable domain is EAGVTQFPSHSVIEKGQTVTLRCDPISGHDNLYWYRRVMGKEIKFLLHFVKESKQDESGMPNNRFLAERTGGTYSTLKVQPAELEDSGVYFCASSQAGALSGNTIYFGEGSWLTVV.

The chain joins TRBV6-5 to TRBJ1-2; 10 bases align to TRBD1. CDR1 is MNHEY and CDR2 is SVGAGI in the germline V gene. The V segment lost 4 bases and the J segment 6 bases; nucleotides outside the gene matches: 11. The CDR3 spans 16 residues. In DNA form, the CDR3 reads TGTGCCAGCAGTTCCCCCCCGGGACAGGGGTTCGATGGCTACACCTTC. Its translation: CASSSPPGQGFDGYTF.

The chain is built from TRBV18 and TRBJ2-7, with TRBD1 matching 7 bases. The V and J ends lost 3 bases and 5 bases, in that order; junction bases with no gene match: 10. Germline lookup yields CDR1 KGHSH and CDR2 LQKENI. The CDR3 has 15 amino acids. CDR3 in DNA: TGTGCCAGCTCACCCCCGGGACAGCGTTTAAACGAGCAGTACTTC. It specifies CASSPPGQRLNEQYF. The variable domain in full, with the rest retrieved from reference TRBV18 and TRBJ2-7, is NAGVMQNPRHLVRRRGQEARLRCSPMKGHSHVYWYRQLPEEGLKFMVYLQKENIIDESGMPKERFSAEFPKEGPSILRIQQVVRGDSAAYFCASSPPGQRLNEQYFGPGTRLTVT.

V gene TRBV11-2 combines with J gene TRBJ2-5, with TRBD1 matching 10 bases. Germline lookup yields CDR1 SGHAT and CDR2 FQNNGV. This CDR3 is built from 13 residues. V lost 5 bases to trimming and J lost 4 bases; unmatched junction nucleotides: 1. The CDR3 DNA sequence: TGTGCCAGCAGCCGGGACAGGGGAGAGACCCAGTACTTC. Encoded protein: CASSRDRGETQYF.

The CDR3 loop reads CASSLWQGGSNGYTF. In nucleotides, the CDR3 is TGTGCCAGCAGTTTATGGCAGGGGGGATCCAATGGCTACACCTTC. The chain employs TRBV28 and TRBJ1-2, with 7 bases identical to TRBD1. V lost 0 bases and J lost 6; bases outside the gene matches: 7. Per the germline V gene, CDR1 is MDHEN and CDR2 is SYDVKM. There are 15 residues in the CDR3.

Here the CDR3 reads CASSVEGQGGNYGYTF. The CDR3 bases are TGTGCCAGCAGCGTAGAGGGGCAGGGGGGTAACTATGGCTACACCTTC. The chain recombines TRBV9 with TRBJ1-2, with 7 nucleotides matching TRBD1. CDR1 and CDR2 from the germline V gene are SGDLS and YYNGEE. The trim removed 0 bases at V and 1 base at J, leaving 6 bases unmatched. This CDR3 is 16 amino acids long.

The chain couples TRBV13 to TRBJ2-7, with TRBD1 matching over 9 bases. After removal of 6 bases from V and 7 bases from J, the junction contained 13 bases not matched to a gene. The CDR3 is 15 residues long. The germline V gene has CDR1 PRHDT and CDR2 FYEKMQ (reference sequence). DNA for the CDR3: TGTGCCAGCAGATACTCCGGGACAGGGACTCGGGAGCAGTACTTC. Its protein is CASRYSGTGTREQYF.